This TCR beta chain was found in a study of cytomegalovirus exposure and HLA in healthy donors. PCR used 60 Vbeta primers and 13 Jbeta primers. The assay was immunoSEQ multiplex PCR, and TCRdb's table has in-frame clones only and misses some. Of under 150,000 clones listed, roughly four fifths are singletons. Regarding this clone: As yet, its antigen is unknown.

Germline values: CDR1 ENHRY, CDR2 SYGVKD. The CDR3 has 17 residues. The J segment lost 4 bases and the V segment lost 8 bases, leaving 13 bases of the junction unmatched. General study results and limits: 87-base-pair reads could not separate some V segments, including TRBV6-2 and TRBV6-3. Rarity marked most TCR sequences, yet some public TCRs occurred in many donors.

This chain links TRBV10-3 with TRBJ2-1; 11 nucleotides align to TRBD2. The source is a woman aged 25-40 years in good health and CMV-seropositive. Sequencing was done on a sample of PBMCs. CDR3 sequence (DNA): TGTGCCATCGCTTCCACTAGCGGGGGCCGCACATACAATGAGCAGTTCTTC. Translation: CAIASTSGGRTYNEQFF.